The source of this TCR beta chain is a study of patients and donors after allogeneic stem cell transplantation. Unmatched junction bases numbered 11, after V lost 2 bases and J lost 9 bases. CDR1 and CDR2 (germline): SEHNR, FQNEAQ (reference sequence). This CDR3 comprises 17 residues. From the RT-PCR reads, TCRdb called clonotypes with MiXCR, one entry per CDR3 protein. The sample contains 400,000 to 500,000 distinct CDR3 sequences, 16% of which appear only once. Sequenced material: blood, either unsorted or a sorted T cell fraction (not recorded which). This chain joins TRBV7-9 and TRBJ2-1; 12 bases agree with TRBD2. The clonotype was recovered from a human donor who was either an allogeneic HSCT recipient or a stem cell or donor lymphocyte infusion donor (not recorded which). It is not recorded whose cells these are; they may come from a transplant donor. CDR3 DNA: TGTGCCAGCAGCTTACCCGCCCCGGGACTAGCGGGCCGTGAGCAGTTCTTC. Translating it yields CASSLPAPGLAGREQFF.